The T cell receptor (beta chain) under discussion was sequenced for a study of siplizumab effects on memory and regulatory T cells. Germline V CDR1 and CDR2: SQVTM, ANQGSEA. V was clipped by 1 base and J by 3 bases; unmatched bases: 12. The CDR3 covers 18 residues. Libraries were prepared by immunoSEQ multiplex PCR; TCRdb keeps only in-frame clonotypes and omits some of them. The table records approximately 120,000 clones, under 95% of them present only once. The TCR was taken from a human donor in good health. The sample was Tregs sorted from blood. V usage is TRBV29-1 and J usage is TRBJ2-3, with 11 positions matching TRBD2. The CDR3 here is CSVEAGTSGTAWTDTQYF. The CDR3, as DNA: TGCAGCGTTGAAGCCGGGACTAGCGGTACGGCGTGGACAGATACGCAGTATTTT.